This TCR beta chain was obtained from a study of T cells after yellow fever vaccination. Overall study findings and caveats: Most primary-vaccination clones recurred post-booster (roughly 96% CD4, around 86% CD8).

About this clonotype itself: Its antigen is unknown.

In TCRdb, the 5' RACE reads were re-called with MiXCR into one record per CDR3 protein. The sample shows about 580,000 distinct CDR3 sequences, around 16% of them seen only once. Germline V gene sequence: CDR1 SGHDT, CDR2 YYEEEE. V was shortened by 4 bases and J by 13 bases, with 17 bases between the two germline ends. This CDR3 comprises 12 residues. The sequence was collected from a man aged 18 to 30 who received the YFV17D yellow fever vaccine. The rearrangement links TRBV5-6 to TRBJ1-1; no clear D gene. Sequencing was performed on PBMCs, taken about 5 days after the first yellow fever vaccination. CDR3 loop: CASSILTTRNFF. The CDR3 DNA follows: TGTGCCAGCAGCATCTTGACGACGAGGAATTTCTTT. Combining the CDR3 with reference TRBV5-6 and TRBJ1-1 gives the whole variable domain DAGVTQSPTHLIKTRGQQVTLRCSPKSGHDTVSWYQQALGQGPQFIFQYYEEEERQRGNFPDRFSGHQFPNYSSELNVNALLLGDSALYLCASSILTTRNFFGQGTRLTVV.